This T cell receptor (beta chain) was obtained from a study of blood T cell repertoires in COVID-19. CDR3 size: 16 residues. Germline V gene data show CDR1 as MNHEY and CDR2 as SMNVEV (reference sequence). V was clipped by 3 bases and J by 0 bases, with 12 bases between them. Clones were sequenced by immunoSEQ multiplex PCR, and TCRdb holds only the in-frame ones, with some missing. The sample has approximately 57,000 clones; about 86% are singletons. This TCR was sampled from a man aged 50-60 years with acute or convalescent COVID-19. Material: peripheral blood. This chain joins TRBV27 and TRBJ2-1, with D perhaps TRBD2 (5 bases). The CDR3 DNA reads as TGTGCCAGCAGTTTGGTGGACTCAATCTCCTACAATGAGCAGTTCTTC. Translation: CASSLVDSISYNEQFF.